This T cell receptor (beta chain) was recorded in a study of CD8+ T cells in alopecia areata (dated 2018 in TCRdb). The study in broad terms: The treated patients took part in an open-label pilot trial in which moderate-to-severe alopecia areata was treated with oral tofacitinib at 5 to 10 mg twice daily. Patients received tofacitinib for 6 to 18 months and were then followed off drug for 6 months to check for delayed response and recurrence. To study T cell clonal expansion in alopecia areata, the researchers applied high-throughput TCRbeta sequencing to both the C3H/HeJ mouse model and human patients. In humans, TCRbeta sequencing was performed on scalp tissue and on sorted CD4+ and CD8+ peripheral blood T cells from healthy controls and from patients with patchy or totalis/universalis alopecia areata. Biopsies were taken from tofacitinib-treated patients at baseline and at 4 and 24 weeks of treatment, and a later scalp biopsy was taken in several of the tofacitinib-treated patients. Clonality in the scalp was compared among normal scalp (n=4), patchy alopecia areata scalp (n=8), and alopecia totalis/universalis scalp (n=8). RNA came from the PAXgene miRNA kit for fixed scalp, the miRNeasy kit for PBMCs, and the RNeasy kit for mouse skin. Amplification of TCRbeta CDR3 regions was done by immunoSEQ multiplex PCR using 35 Vbeta forward primers and 13 Jbeta reverse primers. Beyond this particular receptor, the publication reports: Compared with normal scalp, lesional scalp had higher clonality and more expanded CD8+ clones, particularly in alopecia totalis/universalis, a pattern that suggests antigenic drive. Compared with mice, TCR sequences shared between patients were less clear, possibly partly because of HLA diversity across the patient population. Unlike mouse skin, where gammadelta T cells dominate, normal human skin contains resident alphabeta T cells that get sequenced too, which complicates analysis of the scalp TCR repertoire.

The CDR3 runs 15 amino acids, cysteine and phenylalanine included. Of all the DNA, just the CDR3 is kept, 45 bases in frame from base 1. CDR1 and CDR2 were assigned from the germline V gene as LGHNA and YSLEER. V ends up 1 base short and J 4 bases short, with an unmatched junction base count of 0. As regards this clone: What this receptor recognizes is not known. No base quality values were provided; no much bigger clone lies one nucleotide off.

The sample's time point, from its label and the paper: baseline before oral tofacitinib. Peripheral blood and lesional scalp punch biopsies were obtained from patients with alopecia areata. PBMCs were isolated by density centrifugation and stained for CD3, CD4 and CD8, after which CD4+ and CD8+ T cells were sorted on a FACSAria. The library was prepared using the immunoSEQ multiplex PCR assay. RNA was extracted from all samples and reverse transcribed into cDNA as template for TCR sequencing. SuperScript III was used for first-strand cDNA synthesis, primed with a 2:1 mix of oligo-dT and random hexamers. A synthetic immune receptor repertoire was used to measure amplification bias, and any remaining bias was corrected computationally. In the source study's methods: Raw reads were preprocessed to remove errors, and CDR3 was defined by IMGT conventions from the conserved cysteine to phenylalanine. To get clonality, Shannon entropy was normalized by log2 of the number of productive unique TCRs and the result was subtracted from 1. Whether scalp clones were CD4 or CD8 was inferred by matching scalp TCRbeta sequences against CD4 and CD8 repertoires sorted from blood. TCRdb carries this immuneACCESS record with in-frame sequences only. Its versions omit some clonotypes, under half of them owing to an unresolved V gene in the studies checked, with the rest unexplained. The V and J calls and the clone size are those of that table, but D and trimming were determined from the DNA. The sample contains 110,000 to 150,000 clones, roughly 62% of them found a single time. The ten largest clones add up to nearly 6.5% of the sample.

The source is a human donor with alopecia areata. The material sequenced was CD4+ T cells sorted from blood, taken at week 0. The rearranged chain carries TRBV4-3 and TRBJ2-1; TRBD2 agrees with 11 junctional bases. The DNA sequence is as follows: TGCGCCAGCAGCCAAGGACTAGCGGGGTACAATGAGCAGTTCTTC. Protein translation: CASSQGLAGYNEQFF.